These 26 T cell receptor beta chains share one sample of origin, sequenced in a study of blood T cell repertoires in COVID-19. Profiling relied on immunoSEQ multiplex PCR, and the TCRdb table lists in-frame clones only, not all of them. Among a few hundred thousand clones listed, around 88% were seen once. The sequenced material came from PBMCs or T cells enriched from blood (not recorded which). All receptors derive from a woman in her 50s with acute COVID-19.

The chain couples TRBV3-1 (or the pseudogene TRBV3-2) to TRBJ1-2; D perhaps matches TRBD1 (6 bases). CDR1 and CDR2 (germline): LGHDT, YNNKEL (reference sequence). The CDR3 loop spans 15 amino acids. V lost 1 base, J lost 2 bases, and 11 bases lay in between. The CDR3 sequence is CASSQVFQGNYGYTF. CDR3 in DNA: TGTGCCAGCAGCCAAGTTTTTCAGGGGAACTATGGCTACACCTTC.

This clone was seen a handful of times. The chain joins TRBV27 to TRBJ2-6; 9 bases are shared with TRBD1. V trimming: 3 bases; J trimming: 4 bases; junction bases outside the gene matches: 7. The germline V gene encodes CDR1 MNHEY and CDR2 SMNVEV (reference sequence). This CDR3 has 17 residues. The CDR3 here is CASSLGQGVSGANVLTF. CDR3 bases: TGTGCCAGCAGTTTGGGACAGGGAGTCTCCGGGGCCAACGTCCTGACTTTC.

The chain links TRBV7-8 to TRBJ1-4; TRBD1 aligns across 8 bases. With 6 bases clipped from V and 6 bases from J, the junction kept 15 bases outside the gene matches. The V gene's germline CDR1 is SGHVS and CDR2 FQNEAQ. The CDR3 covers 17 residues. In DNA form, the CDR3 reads TGTGCCAGCAGTTCCTCCGGGACAGGAGGTCCGTATGAAAAACTGTTTTTT. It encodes CASSSSGTGGPYEKLFF.

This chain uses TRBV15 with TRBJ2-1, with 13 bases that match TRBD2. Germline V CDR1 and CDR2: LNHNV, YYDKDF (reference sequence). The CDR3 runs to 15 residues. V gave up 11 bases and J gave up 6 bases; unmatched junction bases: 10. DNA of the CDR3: TGTGCCGCCGGAACTAGCGGGAGGGTCTTCAATGAGCAGTTCTTC. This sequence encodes CAAGTSGRVFNEQFF.

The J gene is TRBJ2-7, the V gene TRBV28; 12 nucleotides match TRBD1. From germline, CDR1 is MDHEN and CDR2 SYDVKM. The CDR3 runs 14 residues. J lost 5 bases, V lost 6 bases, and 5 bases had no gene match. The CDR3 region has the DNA TGTGCCAGCAGAGTGGGACAGGGGGCGGACGAGCAGTACTTC. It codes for CASRVGQGADEQYF.

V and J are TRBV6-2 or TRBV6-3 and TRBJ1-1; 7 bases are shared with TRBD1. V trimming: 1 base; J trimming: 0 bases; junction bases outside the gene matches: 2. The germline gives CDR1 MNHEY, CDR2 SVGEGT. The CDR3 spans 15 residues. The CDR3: CASSYWDSMNTEAFF. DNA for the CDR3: TGTGCCAGCAGTTACTGGGACAGCATGAACACTGAAGCTTTCTTT.

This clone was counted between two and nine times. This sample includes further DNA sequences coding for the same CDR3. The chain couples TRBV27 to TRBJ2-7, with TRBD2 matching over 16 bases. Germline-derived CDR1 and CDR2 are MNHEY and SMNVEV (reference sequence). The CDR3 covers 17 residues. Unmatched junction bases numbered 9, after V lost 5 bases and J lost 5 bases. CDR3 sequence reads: CASSPPPGLAGGHEQYF. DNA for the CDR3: TGTGCCAGCAGTCCACCTCCGGGACTAGCGGGAGGGCACGAGCAGTACTTC.

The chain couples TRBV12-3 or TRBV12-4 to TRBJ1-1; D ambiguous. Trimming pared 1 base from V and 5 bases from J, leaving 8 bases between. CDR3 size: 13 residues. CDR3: CASSLGPATEAFF. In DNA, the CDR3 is TGTGCCAGCAGTTTAGGCCCCGCGACTGAAGCTTTCTTT.

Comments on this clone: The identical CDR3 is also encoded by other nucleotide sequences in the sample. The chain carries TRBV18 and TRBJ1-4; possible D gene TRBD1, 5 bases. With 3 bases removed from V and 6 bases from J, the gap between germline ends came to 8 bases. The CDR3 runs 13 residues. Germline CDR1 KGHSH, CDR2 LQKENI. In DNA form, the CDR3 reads TGTGCCAGCTCACCGCGGGGGGATGAAAAACTGTTTTTT. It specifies CASSPRGDEKLFF.

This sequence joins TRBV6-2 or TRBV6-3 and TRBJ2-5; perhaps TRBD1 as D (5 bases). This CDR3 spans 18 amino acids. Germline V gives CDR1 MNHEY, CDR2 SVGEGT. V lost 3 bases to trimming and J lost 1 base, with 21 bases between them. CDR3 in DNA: TGTGCCAGCAGTTATCAGGATGCAGGGCATCCTCCCCAAGAGACCCAGTACTTC. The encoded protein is CASSYQDAGHPPQETQYF.

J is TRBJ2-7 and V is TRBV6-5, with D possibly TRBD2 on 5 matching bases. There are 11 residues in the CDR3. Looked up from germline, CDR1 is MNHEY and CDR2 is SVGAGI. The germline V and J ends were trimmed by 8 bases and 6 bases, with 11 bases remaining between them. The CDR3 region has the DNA TGTGCCAGCGCGGGTAATTTCGAGCAGTACTTC. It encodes CASAGNFEQYF.

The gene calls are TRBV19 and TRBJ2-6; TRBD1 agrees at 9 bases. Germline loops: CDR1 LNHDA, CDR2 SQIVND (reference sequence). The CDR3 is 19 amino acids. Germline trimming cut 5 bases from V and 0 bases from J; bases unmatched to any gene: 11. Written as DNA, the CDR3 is TGTGCCAGTAGTTTGTACCGGGACAGGGATTTCTCTGGGGCCAACGTCCTGACTTTC. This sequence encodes CASSLYRDRDFSGANVLTF.

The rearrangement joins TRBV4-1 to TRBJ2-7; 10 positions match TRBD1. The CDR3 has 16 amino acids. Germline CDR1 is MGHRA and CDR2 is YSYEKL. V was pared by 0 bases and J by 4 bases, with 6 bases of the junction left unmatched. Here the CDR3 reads CASSQDKGQGKYEQYF. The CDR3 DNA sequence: TGCGCCAGCAGCCAAGATAAGGGACAGGGGAAATACGAGCAGTACTTC.

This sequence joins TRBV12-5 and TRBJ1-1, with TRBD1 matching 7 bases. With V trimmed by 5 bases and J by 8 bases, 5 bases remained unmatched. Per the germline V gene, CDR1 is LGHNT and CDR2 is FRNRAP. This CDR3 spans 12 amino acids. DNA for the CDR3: TGTGCTAGTGGTATCGGGACAGCCGAAGCTTTCTTT. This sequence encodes CASGIGTAEAFF. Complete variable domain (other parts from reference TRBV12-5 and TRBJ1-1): DARVTQTPRHKVTEMGQEVTMRCQPILGHNTVFWYRQTMMQGLELLAYFRNRAPLDDSGMPKDRFSAEMPDATLATLKIQPSEPRDSAVYFCASGIGTAEAFFGQGTRLTVV.

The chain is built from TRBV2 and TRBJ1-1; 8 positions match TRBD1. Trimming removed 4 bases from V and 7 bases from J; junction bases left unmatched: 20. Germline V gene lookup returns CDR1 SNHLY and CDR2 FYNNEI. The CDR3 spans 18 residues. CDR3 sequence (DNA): TGTGCCAGCAGTGGAGGTCGGCAGGGGGCGGCCGAACAGGATGAAGCTTTCTTT. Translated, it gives CASSGGRQGAAEQDEAFF. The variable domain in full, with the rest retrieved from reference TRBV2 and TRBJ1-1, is EPEVTQTPSHQVTQMGQEVILRCVPISNHLYFYWYRQILGQKVEFLVSFYNNEISEKSEIFDDQFSVERPDGSNFTLKIRSTKLEDSAMYFCASSGGRQGAAEQDEAFFGQGTRLTVV.

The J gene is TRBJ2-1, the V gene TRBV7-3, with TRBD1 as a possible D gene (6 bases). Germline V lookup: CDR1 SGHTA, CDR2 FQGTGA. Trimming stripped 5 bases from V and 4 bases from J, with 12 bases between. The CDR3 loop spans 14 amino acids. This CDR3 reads CASSPGQTYNEQFF. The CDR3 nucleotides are TGTGCCAGCAGCCCAGGACAGACTTACAATGAGCAGTTCTTC.

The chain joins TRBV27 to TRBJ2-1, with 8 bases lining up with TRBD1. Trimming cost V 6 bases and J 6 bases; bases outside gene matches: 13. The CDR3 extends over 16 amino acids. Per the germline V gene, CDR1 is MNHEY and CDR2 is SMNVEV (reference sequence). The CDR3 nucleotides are TGTGCCAGCAGGTTACAGGGCGTGACAGGGGCCAATGAGCAGTTCTTC. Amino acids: CASRLQGVTGANEQFF.

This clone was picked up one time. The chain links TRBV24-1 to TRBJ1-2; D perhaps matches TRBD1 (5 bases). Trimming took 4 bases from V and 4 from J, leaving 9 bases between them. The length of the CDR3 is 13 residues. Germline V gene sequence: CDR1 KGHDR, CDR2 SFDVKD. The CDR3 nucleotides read TGTGCCACCAGTGAATTTGACAGCTATGGCTACACCTTC. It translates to CATSEFDSYGYTF.

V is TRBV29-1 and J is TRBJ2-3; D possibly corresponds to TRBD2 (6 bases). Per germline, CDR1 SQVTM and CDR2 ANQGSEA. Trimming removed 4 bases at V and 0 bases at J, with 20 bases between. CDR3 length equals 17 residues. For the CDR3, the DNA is TGCAGCGTTGTGGGGGGTGTCCTGCGTGGTAGCACAGATACGCAGTATTTT. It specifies CSVVGGVLRGSTDTQYF.

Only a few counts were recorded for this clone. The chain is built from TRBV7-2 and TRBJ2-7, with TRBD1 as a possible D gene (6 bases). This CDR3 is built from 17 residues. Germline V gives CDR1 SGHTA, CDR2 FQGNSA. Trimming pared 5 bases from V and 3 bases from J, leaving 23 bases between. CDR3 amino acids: CASSRDGTRPTFYEQYF. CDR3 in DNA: TGTGCCAGCAGCAGAGACGGGACAAGGCCCACATTCTACGAGCAGTACTTC. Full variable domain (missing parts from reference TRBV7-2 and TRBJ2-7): GAGVSQSPSNKVTEKGKDVELRCDPISGHTALYWYRQSLGQGLEFLIYFQGNSAPDKSGLPSDRFSAERTGGSVSTLTIQRTQQEDSAVYLCASSRDGTRPTFYEQYFGPGTRLTVT.

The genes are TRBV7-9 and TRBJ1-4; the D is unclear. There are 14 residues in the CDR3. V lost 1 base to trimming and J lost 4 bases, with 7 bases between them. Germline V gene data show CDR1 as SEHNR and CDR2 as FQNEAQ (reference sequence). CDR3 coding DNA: TGTGCCAGCAGCTTAGGCCAGAATAATGAAAAACTGTTTTTT. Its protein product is CASSLGQNNEKLFF.

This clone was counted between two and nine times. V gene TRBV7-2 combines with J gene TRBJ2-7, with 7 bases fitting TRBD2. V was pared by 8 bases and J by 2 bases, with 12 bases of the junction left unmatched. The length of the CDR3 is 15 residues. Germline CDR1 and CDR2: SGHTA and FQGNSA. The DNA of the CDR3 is TGTGCCAGCGGGACGGCTAGCGGAAGCGCCTACGAGCAGTACTTC. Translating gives CASGTASGSAYEQYF.

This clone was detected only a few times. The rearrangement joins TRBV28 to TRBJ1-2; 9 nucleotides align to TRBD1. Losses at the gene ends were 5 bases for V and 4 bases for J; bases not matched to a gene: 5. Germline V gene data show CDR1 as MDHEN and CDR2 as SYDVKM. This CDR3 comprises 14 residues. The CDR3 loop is CASSAGTGPYGYTF. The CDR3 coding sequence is TGTGCCAGCAGTGCCGGGACAGGGCCCTATGGCTACACCTTC.

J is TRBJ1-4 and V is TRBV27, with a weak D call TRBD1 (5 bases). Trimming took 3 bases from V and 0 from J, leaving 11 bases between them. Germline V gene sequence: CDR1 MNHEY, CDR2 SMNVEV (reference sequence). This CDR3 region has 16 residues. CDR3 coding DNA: TGTGCCAGCAGTTTGGGGCAGCCAGCAACTAATGAAAAACTGTTTTTT. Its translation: CASSLGQPATNEKLFF.

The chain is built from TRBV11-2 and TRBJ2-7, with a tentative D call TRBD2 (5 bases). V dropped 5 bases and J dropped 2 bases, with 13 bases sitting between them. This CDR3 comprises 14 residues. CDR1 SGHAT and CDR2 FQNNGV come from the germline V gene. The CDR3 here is CASSTTGNPYEQYF. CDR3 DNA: TGTGCCAGCAGCACGACGGGGAACCCCTACGAGCAGTACTTC. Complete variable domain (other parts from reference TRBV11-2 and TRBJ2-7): EAGVAQSPRYKIIEKRQSVAFWCNPISGHATLYWYQQILGQGPKLLIQFQNNGVVDDSQLPKDRFSAERLKGVDSTLKIQPAKLEDSAVYLCASSTTGNPYEQYFGPGTRLTVT.

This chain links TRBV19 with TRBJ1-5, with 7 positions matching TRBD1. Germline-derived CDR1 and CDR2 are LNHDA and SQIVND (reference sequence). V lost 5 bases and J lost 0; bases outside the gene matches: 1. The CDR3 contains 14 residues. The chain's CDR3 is CASSHRGSNQPQHF. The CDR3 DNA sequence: TGTGCCAGTAGTCACAGGGGTAGCAATCAGCCCCAGCATTTT.